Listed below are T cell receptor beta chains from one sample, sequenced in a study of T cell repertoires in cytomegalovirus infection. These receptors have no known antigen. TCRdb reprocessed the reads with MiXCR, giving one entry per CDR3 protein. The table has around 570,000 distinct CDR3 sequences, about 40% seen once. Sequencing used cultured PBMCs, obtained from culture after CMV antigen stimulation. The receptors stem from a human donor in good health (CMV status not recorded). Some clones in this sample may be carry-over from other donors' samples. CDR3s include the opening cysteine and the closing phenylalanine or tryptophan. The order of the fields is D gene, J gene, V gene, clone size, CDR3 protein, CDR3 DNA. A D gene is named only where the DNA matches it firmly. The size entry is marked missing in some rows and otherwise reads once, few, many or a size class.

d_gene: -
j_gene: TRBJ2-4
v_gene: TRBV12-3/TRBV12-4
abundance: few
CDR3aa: CASSPLGGLAKNIQYF
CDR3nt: TGTGCCAGCAGCCCTCTAGGTGGGCTAGCCAAAAACATTCAGTACTTC

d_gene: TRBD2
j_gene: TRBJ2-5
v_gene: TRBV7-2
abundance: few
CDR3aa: CASSFWGGEETQYF
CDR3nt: TGTGCCAGCAGCTTTTGGGGGGGGGAAGAGACCCAGTACTTC

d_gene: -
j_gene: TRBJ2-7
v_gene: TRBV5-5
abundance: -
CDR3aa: CASSEVGPPSLYEQYF
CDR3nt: TGTGCCAGCAGCGAGGTTGGGCCCCCTAGTTTATACGAGCAGTACTTC

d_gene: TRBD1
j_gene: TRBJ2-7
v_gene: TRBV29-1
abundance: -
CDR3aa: CSVDPGTDEQYF
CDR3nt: TGCAGCGTTGACCCCGGGACAGACGAGCAGTACTTC

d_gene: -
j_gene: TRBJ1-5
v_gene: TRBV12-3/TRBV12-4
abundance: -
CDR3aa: CASSLALGSAAQPQHF
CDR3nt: TGTGCCAGCAGTTTAGCGCTCGGGAGCGCCGCTCAGCCCCAGCATTTT

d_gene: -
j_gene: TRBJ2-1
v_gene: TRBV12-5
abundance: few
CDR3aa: CASGLVRWNEQFF
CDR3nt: TGTGCTAGTGGTTTGGTACGCTGGAATGAGCAGTTCTTC

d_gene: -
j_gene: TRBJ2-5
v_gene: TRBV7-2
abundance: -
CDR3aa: CASSMRGQTQETQYF
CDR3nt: TGTGCCAGCAGCATGAGGGGCCAGACCCAAGAGACCCAGTACTTC

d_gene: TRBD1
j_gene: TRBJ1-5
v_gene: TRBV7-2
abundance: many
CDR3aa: CASSIRTGRNQPQHF
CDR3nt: TGTGCCAGCAGCATCAGGACAGGGCGGAATCAGCCCCAGCATTTT

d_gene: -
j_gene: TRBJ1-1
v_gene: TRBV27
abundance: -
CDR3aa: CASSLSFQGSTEAFF
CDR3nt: TGTGCCAGCAGTTTATCGTTTCAGGGTAGCACTGAAGCTTTCTTT

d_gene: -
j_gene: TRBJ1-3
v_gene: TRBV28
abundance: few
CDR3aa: CASSPINSGNTIYF
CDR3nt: TGTGCCAGCAGTCCCATTAACTCTGGAAACACCATATATTTT

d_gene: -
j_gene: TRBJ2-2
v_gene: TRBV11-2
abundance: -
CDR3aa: CASSFGPGQADTGELFF
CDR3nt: -

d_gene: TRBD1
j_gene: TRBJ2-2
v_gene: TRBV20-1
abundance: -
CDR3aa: CSGRQGSNTGELFF
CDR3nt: TGCAGTGGAAGACAGGGATCGAACACCGGGGAGCTGTTTTTT

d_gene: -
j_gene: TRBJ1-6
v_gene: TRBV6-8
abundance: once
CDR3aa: CASSPQSPGYNSPLHF
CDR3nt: TGTGCCAGCAGTCCCCAATCACCAGGGTATAATTCACCCCTCCACTTT

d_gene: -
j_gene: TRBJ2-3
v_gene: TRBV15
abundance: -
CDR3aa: CATSRDVRQSTDTQYF
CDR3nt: TGTGCCACCAGCAGAGATGTCCGGCAGAGCACAGATACGCAGTATTTT

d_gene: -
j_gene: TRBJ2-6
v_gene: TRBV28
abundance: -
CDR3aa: CASSLYLSYGANVLTF
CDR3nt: TGTGCCAGCAGTTTATACTTGAGTTACGGGGCCAACGTCCTGACTTTC

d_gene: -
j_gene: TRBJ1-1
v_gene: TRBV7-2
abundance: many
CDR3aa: CASTLVGGTTEAFF
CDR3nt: TGTGCCAGCACCCTAGTCGGGGGCACAACTGAAGCTTTCTTT

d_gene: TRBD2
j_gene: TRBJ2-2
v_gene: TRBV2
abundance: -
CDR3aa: CATSVRGGTGELFF
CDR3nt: TGTGCCACCTCTGTGCGGGGGGGCACCGGGGAGCTGTTTTTT

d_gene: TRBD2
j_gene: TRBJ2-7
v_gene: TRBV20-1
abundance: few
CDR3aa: CSARRYLAGGPYEQYF
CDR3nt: TGCAGTGCTAGGAGATATCTAGCGGGAGGGCCGTACGAGCAGTACTTC

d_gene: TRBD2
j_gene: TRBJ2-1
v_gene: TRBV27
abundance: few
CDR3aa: CATTPGGHNEQFF
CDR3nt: TGTGCCACCACCCCGGGGGGGCATAATGAGCAGTTCTTC

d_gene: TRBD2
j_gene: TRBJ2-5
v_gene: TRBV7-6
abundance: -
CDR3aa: CASSLTTSGGETQYF
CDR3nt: TGTGCCAGCAGCTTAACGACTAGCGGGGGAGAGACCCAGTACTTC

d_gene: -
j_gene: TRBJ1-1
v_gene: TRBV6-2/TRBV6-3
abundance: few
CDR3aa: CASRLTGRLRAEAFF
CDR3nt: TGTGCCAGCAGACTTACCGGACGGCTGAGGGCTGAAGCTTTCTTT

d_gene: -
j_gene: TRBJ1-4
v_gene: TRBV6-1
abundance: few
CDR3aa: CASSAIRNRNEKLFF
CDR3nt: TGTGCCAGCAGTGCCATCCGTAATCGGAATGAAAAACTGTTTTTT